This entry lists 20 T cell receptor beta chains sequenced from one sample in a study of blood T cell repertoires in COVID-19. The repertoire was sequenced with immunoSEQ multiplex PCR; TCRdb's copy has only in-frame clones and lacks some. The sample shows some 150,000 clones, roughly four fifths of them seen only once. Sequenced sample: PBMCs or T cells enriched from blood (not recorded which). The receptor set was obtained from a woman younger than 35 who had been exposed to COVID-19.

The CDR3 protein is CASSVGGTRIHNEQFF. The DNA of the CDR3 is TGTGCCAGCAGCGTAGGCGGGACTAGAATCCACAATGAGCAGTTCTTC. V is TRBV7-2 and J is TRBJ2-1; 8 bases are shared with TRBD2. CDR3 length: 16 amino acids. Trimming took 5 bases from V and 5 from J; bases not matched to a gene: 11. Germline lookup yields CDR1 SGHTA and CDR2 FQGNSA.

The CDR3 DNA reads TGTGCCAGCAGCTTAGGGACTACAGGTTCACCCCTCCACTTT. It is translated as CASSLGTTGSPLHF. This rearrangement joins TRBV7-3 to TRBJ1-6; D may be TRBD1 (5 bases). V dropped 2 bases and J dropped 9 bases, with 11 bases sitting between them. Germline V gene lookup returns CDR1 SGHTA and CDR2 FQGTGA. The CDR3 has 14 residues.

This rearrangement joins TRBV18 to TRBJ1-4, with TRBD1 matching over 7 bases. This CDR3 region has 14 residues. CDR1 and CDR2 (germline): KGHSH, LQKENI. Trimming cost V 9 bases and J 4 bases; bases outside gene matches: 8. This CDR3 reads CASAQGRSNEKLFF. CDR3 sequence (DNA): TGTGCCAGTGCACAGGGGCGGAGTAATGAAAAACTGTTTTTT. The variable domain in full, with the rest retrieved from reference TRBV18 and TRBJ1-4, is NAGVMQNPRHLVRRRGQEARLRCSPMKGHSHVYWYRQLPEEGLKFMVYLQKENIIDESGMPKERFSAEFPKEGPSILRIQQVVRGDSAAYFCASAQGRSNEKLFFGSGTQLSVL.

The table lists this clone with a few counts. The V call is TRBV28, the J call TRBJ1-2; 8 nucleotides line up with TRBD1. This CDR3 is built from 17 residues. J gave up 4 bases and V 6 bases, and 16 bases lay outside the gene matches. Per the germline V gene, CDR1 is MDHEN and CDR2 is SYDVKM. The CDR3 spells CASSSGGAEVSIYGYTF. In DNA form, the CDR3 reads TGTGCCAGCAGCTCAGGGGGCGCAGAAGTATCAATCTATGGCTACACCTTC.

This clone was observed a few times. This chain uses TRBV4-2 with TRBJ1-1; 11 bases fit TRBD1. CDR3 length: 16 amino acids. Germline V CDR1 and CDR2: LGHNA, YNFKEQ. V lost 2 bases and J lost 10; bases outside the gene matches: 12. CDR3 residues: CASSQSTGTGGLRAFF. The CDR3, as DNA: TGTGCCAGCAGCCAATCCACCGGGACAGGGGGTCTGAGAGCTTTCTTT.

This chain uses TRBV30 with TRBJ1-1; D is perhaps TRBD1 (6 bases). In germline, CDR1 is GTSNPN, CDR2 SVGIG (reference sequence). CDR3 size: 14 residues. Trimming left V 3 bases short and J 0 bases short, with 11 bases between. CDR3 loop: CAWRRTGMNTEAFF. CDR3 nucleotide sequence: TGTGCCTGGAGGAGAACAGGGATGAACACTGAAGCTTTCTTT.

V and J are TRBV4-3 and TRBJ2-1; 9 bases line up with TRBD2. Germline-derived CDR1 and CDR2 are LGHNA and YSLEER. The CDR3 sequence is 19 residues long. The trim removed 0 bases at V and 3 bases at J, leaving 12 bases unmatched. DNA of the CDR3: TGCGCCAGCAGCCAAGAGAATGGTCTAGCGGGGTTCTTCTACAATGAGCAGTTCTTC. Its protein product is CASSQENGLAGFFYNEQFF.

The chain joins TRBV29-1 to TRBJ2-7, with 11 bases aligning to TRBD1. Germline V gives CDR1 SQVTM, CDR2 ANQGSEA. V lost 4 bases, J lost 6 bases, and 5 bases stayed unmatched. The CDR3 covers 13 residues. The CDR3 is CSVGWTGGGEQYF. The CDR3 DNA reads TGCAGCGTTGGCTGGACAGGGGGCGGCGAGCAGTACTTC.

This chain links TRBV6-1 with TRBJ2-7, with D possibly being TRBD1 (5 bases). The V end was cut by 2 bases, the J end by 0 bases, with 11 bases between. This CDR3 is 15 amino acids long. Germline loops: CDR1 MNHNS, CDR2 SASEGT. The CDR3 coding sequence is TGTGCCAGCAGTGAAAAGTACAGGTCCTCCTACGAGCAGTACTTC. Its translation is CASSEKYRSSYEQYF.

J is TRBJ1-1 and V is TRBV9; 10 nucleotides match TRBD1. The germline gives CDR1 SGDLS, CDR2 YYNGEE. The CDR3 contains 15 residues. With 4 bases clipped from V and 5 bases from J, the junction kept 8 bases outside the gene matches. For the CDR3, the DNA is TGTGCCAGCAGCCCTCGACAGGGGGCTACGACTGAAGCTTTCTTT. It specifies CASSPRQGATTEAFF.

V and J are TRBV19 and TRBJ1-1; D is possibly TRBD1 (6 bases). Germline CDR1 is LNHDA and CDR2 is SQIVND (reference sequence). V was clipped by 7 bases and J by 0 bases, with 12 bases between them. This CDR3 contains 14 residues. The DNA of the CDR3 is TGTGCCAGTACCAGGACAGCTATGAACACTGAAGCTTTCTTT. Translated, it gives CASTRTAMNTEAFF.

The CDR3: CASRDSGPPGNQPQHF. In DNA form, the CDR3 reads TGTGCCAGCAGAGATTCAGGTCCCCCAGGGAATCAGCCCCAGCATTTT. V gene TRBV2 combines with J gene TRBJ1-5; maybe TRBD1 (5 bases). This CDR3 is built from 16 residues. The V end was cut by 6 bases, the J end by 4 bases, with 19 bases between. The germline gives CDR1 SNHLY, CDR2 FYNNEI. Filled out from reference TRBV2 and TRBJ1-5, the complete variable domain reads EPEVTQTPSHQVTQMGQEVILRCVPISNHLYFYWYRQILGQKVEFLVSFYNNEISEKSEIFDDQFSVERPDGSNFTLKIRSTKLEDSAMYFCASRDSGPPGNQPQHFGDGTRLSIL.

The rearrangement joins TRBV10-3 to TRBJ1-1; TRBD1 aligns across 8 bases. Losses at the gene ends were 3 bases for V and 0 bases for J; bases not matched to a gene: 12. Per germline, CDR1 ENHRY and CDR2 SYGVKD. The CDR3 has 18 residues. The CDR3 DNA sequence: TGTGCCATCAGTGATCTTCAGGGGGCCGCTTACTTGAACACTGAAGCTTTCTTT. Protein product: CAISDLQGAAYLNTEAFF.

This chain connects TRBV9 to TRBJ2-3, with 8 bases lining up with TRBD2. The length of the CDR3 is 16 residues. Trimming at V came to 5 bases and at J to 0 bases, leaving 8 bases not matched to a gene. Looked up from germline, CDR1 is SGDLS and CDR2 is YYNGEE. The CDR3 spells CASSYFSGESTDTQYF. The CDR3 region has the DNA TGTGCCAGCAGTTACTTTAGCGGGGAAAGCACAGATACGCAGTATTTT.

This rearrangement joins TRBV18 to TRBJ2-6; possibly TRBD2 for D (7 bases). The germline CDR1 and CDR2 sequences are KGHSH and LQKENI. The CDR3 is made up of 18 amino acids. Deletions cut 3 bases from V and 0 bases from J, with 15 bases between. CDR3 in DNA: TGTGCCAGCTCACCTAGGGGGGGCCTTAGCTCTGGGGCCAACGTCCTGACTTTC. Translated: CASSPRGGLSSGANVLTF.

This chain connects TRBV2 to TRBJ1-3; D is ambiguous. CDR3 length equals 13 residues. The germline V gene encodes CDR1 SNHLY and CDR2 FYNNEI. With 8 bases removed from V and 4 bases from J, the gap between germline ends came to 12 bases. DNA for the CDR3: TGTGCCAGCGCTGGCCCGCAGGGAAACACCATATATTTT. Translating it yields CASAGPQGNTIYF.

This chain connects TRBV2 to TRBJ1-2; TRBD1 agrees at 8 bases. Germline lookup yields CDR1 SNHLY and CDR2 FYNNEI. The CDR3 spans 15 residues. V was clipped by 8 bases and J by 7 bases; unmatched bases: 15. DNA of the CDR3: TGTGCCAGCCGCCAGGGGGCCGCCCCGGGGGGTGGCTACACCTTC. Translated, it gives CASRQGAAPGGGYTF.

The chain employs TRBV6-5 and TRBJ1-4; D might be TRBD1 (5 bases). CDR1 and CDR2 from the germline V gene are MNHEY and SVGAGI. This CDR3 region has 12 residues. Trimming took off 4 bases at V and 14 bases at J, with 14 bases between the two ends. This CDR3 is CASSSPGGSLFF. CDR3 nucleotides: TGTGCCAGCAGTTCTCCGGGGGGATCGCTGTTTTTT.

The chain has TRBV18 and TRBJ2-7, with 11 bases identical to TRBD2. This CDR3 has 14 residues. J lost 3 bases, V lost 6 bases, and 4 bases had no gene match. The germline V gene encodes CDR1 KGHSH and CDR2 LQKENI. The CDR3 is CASSETSGIYEQYF. The CDR3 DNA sequence: TGTGCCAGCTCGGAGACTAGCGGGATCTACGAGCAGTACTTC.

This clone was counted at least ten times. The V call is TRBV4-3, the J call TRBJ2-6; a possible D gene is TRBD1 (6 bases). The CDR3 covers 17 residues. CDR1 is LGHNA, CDR2 YSLEER, per germline. The germline V and J ends were trimmed by 1 base and 0 bases, with 10 bases remaining between them. The CDR3 DNA sequence: TGCGCCAGCAGCCAAGGGGAACAGGGCTCTGGGGCCAACGTCCTGACTTTC. Translating gives CASSQGEQGSGANVLTF.